These 25 T cell receptor beta chains were sequenced from one sample in a study of blood T cell repertoires in COVID-19 (TCRdb year 2020). The receptor library was made with the immunoSEQ multiplex PCR assay. Imported from immuneACCESS, the table was reduced by TCRdb to in-frame sequences with V and J called. These copies leave out some clones; in studies compared against another copy, an unresolved V gene accounts for under half, and the cause of the remainder is not known. The sample contains approximately 270,000 clones, less than 95% of them found a single time. The top ten clones comprise around 2.8% of the sample. Sequenced sample: PBMCs or T cells enriched from blood (not recorded which). The receptors originated from a man in his forties who had been exposed to COVID-19.

This clone was picked up a small number of times. The chain joins TRBV5-1 to TRBJ2-7; the match to TRBD2 covers 8 bases. The CDR3 contains 14 residues. Per germline, CDR1 SGHRS and CDR2 YFSETQ. V was clipped by 2 bases and J by 2 bases; unmatched bases: 3. In DNA form, the CDR3 reads TGCGCCAGCAGCTTTACTAGCGGTGCCTACGAGCAGTACTTC. Translated: CASSFTSGAYEQYF.

The chain links TRBV5-4 to TRBJ2-1; no reliable D call. The CDR3 is 15 amino acids. Germline V gene sequence: CDR1 SGHNT, CDR2 YYREEE (reference sequence). V gave up 4 bases and J gave up 1 base, with 12 bases separating them. This CDR3 is CASSPPGASYNEQFF. For the CDR3, the DNA is TGTGCCAGCAGCCCCCCGGGTGCTTCCTACAATGAGCAGTTCTTC.

V and J are TRBV6-5 and TRBJ1-5; tentative D call: TRBD1 (5 bases). CDR3 length: 15 residues. V lost 0 bases and J 2 bases, leaving 8 bases between the germline ends. From germline, CDR1 is MNHEY and CDR2 SVGAGI. CDR3 bases: TGTGCCAGCAGTTACTCAGGGGTTGGCAATCAGCCCCAGCATTTT. It is translated as CASSYSGVGNQPQHF.

The chain combines TRBV7-2 with TRBJ2-6; D is unclear. Trimming pared 0 bases from V and 3 bases from J, leaving 3 bases between. There are 14 residues in the CDR3. Germline CDR1 and CDR2: SGHTA and FQGNSA. CDR3 DNA sequence: TGTGCCAGCAGCTTAGCCGGTGGGGCCAACGTCCTGACTTTC. Translated: CASSLAGGANVLTF.

This chain links TRBV28 with TRBJ1-1; TRBD1 aligns across 7 bases. Germline trimming cut 4 bases from V and 0 bases from J; bases unmatched to any gene: 5. Per germline, CDR1 MDHEN and CDR2 SYDVKM. This CDR3 is built from 15 residues. The CDR3 region is CASSSPGQLNTEAFF. CDR3 coding DNA: TGTGCCAGCAGTTCTCCGGGACAGTTGAACACTGAAGCTTTCTTT.

CDR3 protein: CASSDDRGQDSPLHF. The CDR3 coding sequence is TGTGCCAGCAGTGACGACAGGGGGCAAGATTCACCCCTCCACTTT. The chain combines TRBV2 with TRBJ1-6; 10 bases match TRBD1. Losses at the gene ends were 3 bases for V and 8 bases for J; bases not matched to a gene: 4. The CDR3 contains 15 residues. Germline V lookup: CDR1 SNHLY, CDR2 FYNNEI.

V is TRBV9 and J is TRBJ2-2, with 8 bases identical to TRBD2. Losses at the gene ends were 0 bases for V and 6 bases for J; bases not matched to a gene: 7. The germline V gene has CDR1 SGDLS and CDR2 YYNGEE. This CDR3 has 16 amino acids. The DNA of the CDR3 is TGTGCCAGCAGCGTAGACAGCGGGAGAAGGGCCGGGGAGCTGTTTTTT. Amino acid sequence: CASSVDSGRRAGELFF.

This clone was counted only a few times. The rearrangement links TRBV7-2 to TRBJ2-7, with D perhaps TRBD1 (5 bases). Trimming removed 1 base from V and 4 bases from J, with 8 bases in between. In germline, CDR1 is SGHTA, CDR2 FQGNSA. This CDR3 region has 13 residues. The CDR3 region has the DNA TGTGCCAGCAGCTTAGGGGGCTGGTACGAGCAGTACTTC. It yields the protein CASSLGGWYEQYF.

CDR3 region: CASSTGAAQPQHF. The CDR3 nucleotides read TGTGCCAGCAGCACAGGGGCGGCTCAGCCCCAGCATTTT. The chain uses TRBV27 and TRBJ1-5; 7 nucleotides match TRBD1. J was trimmed by 6 bases and V by 6 bases; bases with no gene match: 5. From germline, CDR1 is MNHEY and CDR2 SMNVEV (reference sequence). This CDR3 contains 13 residues.

The genes are TRBV6-5 and TRBJ2-5; the match to TRBD2 covers 7 bases. The V and J ends lost 5 bases and 2 bases, in that order; junction bases with no gene match: 8. Germline CDR1 MNHEY, CDR2 SVGAGI. This CDR3 spans 15 amino acids. CDR3 in DNA: TGTGCCAGCAGTAGGACTAGTACGCTTCAAGAGACCCAGTACTTC. This translates into CASSRTSTLQETQYF.

The chain is built from TRBV11-3 and TRBJ2-7; a possible D gene is TRBD1 (6 bases). CDR3 length equals 15 residues. V lost 1 base to trimming and J lost 0 bases, with 10 bases between them. CDR1 and CDR2 (germline): SGHNT, YENEEA. The CDR3, as DNA: TGTGCCAGCAGCTTAGGGGGGCCTAGCTCCTACGAGCAGTACTTC. Residues: CASSLGGPSSYEQYF. The full variable domain, its missing parts supplied by reference TRBV11-3 and TRBJ2-7, is EAGVVQSPRYKIIEKKQPVAFWCNPISGHNTLYWYLQNLGQGPELLIRYENEEAVDDSQLPKDRFSAERLKGVDSTLKIQPAELGDSAVYLCASSLGGPSSYEQYFGPGTRLTVT.

This clone occurred once. The chain uses TRBV5-1 and TRBJ1-6; D is uncertain. V was shortened by 2 bases and J by 7 bases, with 7 bases between the two germline ends. The CDR3 length is 13 residues. Germline V gene sequence: CDR1 SGHRS, CDR2 YFSETQ. The CDR3 nucleotides read TGCGCCAGCAGCTTCACGGGAAATTCACCCCTCCACTTT. As protein: CASSFTGNSPLHF.

The chain recombines TRBV25-1 with TRBJ1-2; D unresolved. Between the trimmed V and J ends, which lost 0 bases and 8 bases, there was a span of 13 bases. The CDR3 extends over 14 amino acids. CDR1 and CDR2 from the germline V gene are MGHDK and SYGVNS. CDR3 coding DNA: TGTGCCAGCAGTGAATATGGGCTTAGAGTCGGCTACACCTTC. Its protein product is CASSEYGLRVGYTF.

The genes are TRBV2 and TRBJ2-7; D is uncertain. The germline V and J ends were trimmed by 4 bases and 2 bases, with 9 bases remaining between them. The CDR3 sequence is 13 residues long. Germline lookup yields CDR1 SNHLY and CDR2 FYNNEI. This CDR3 is CASSVEYTYEQYF. CDR3 in DNA: TGTGCCAGCAGTGTAGAATATACCTACGAGCAGTACTTC.

On this clone: Other DNA variants within this sample encode the same CDR3. V usage is TRBV12-3 or TRBV12-4 and J usage is TRBJ1-2; the match to TRBD1 covers 7 bases. J lost 5 bases, V lost 5 bases, and 2 bases had no gene match. This CDR3 region has 12 residues. As DNA, the CDR3 is TGTGCCAGCAGTCGACAGGGTTATGGCTACACCTTC. Protein product: CASSRQGYGYTF.

This clone was counted only a few times. This chain's CDR3 is CASSLAATGGTSSNYGYTF. For the CDR3, the DNA is TGTGCCAGCAGCTTAGCAGCGACAGGGGGCACCTCCTCTAACTATGGCTACACCTTC. V usage is TRBV7-6 and J usage is TRBJ1-2; 10 nucleotides align to TRBD1. The CDR3 runs to 19 residues. After removal of 0 bases from V and 0 bases from J, the junction contained 10 bases not matched to a gene. Germline CDR1 reads SGHVS; CDR2 reads FNYEAQ.

This clone was recorded a few times. The rearrangement links TRBV24-1 to TRBJ2-2; D is possibly TRBD2 (7 bases). Germline CDR1 is KGHDR and CDR2 is SFDVKD. V lost 2 bases and J lost 4, with 16 bases in between. The CDR3 contains 17 residues. The CDR3 bases are TGTGCCACCAGTGATTACCCCCCAGGGGAGGGCACCGGGGAGCTGTTTTTT. Protein: CATSDYPPGEGTGELFF.

The J gene is TRBJ2-7, the V gene TRBV7-9, with 11 bases that match TRBD2. Losses at the gene ends were 4 bases for V and 3 bases for J; bases not matched to a gene: 5. The CDR3 runs to 15 residues. Germline-derived CDR1 and CDR2 are SEHNR and FQNEAQ (reference sequence). The CDR3 region has the DNA TGTGCCAGCAGCTATAGCGGGAGGGCCGTCTACGAGCAGTACTTC. Its translation: CASSYSGRAVYEQYF.

This clone showed up just a few times. The chain recombines TRBV19 with TRBJ1-6; tentative D call: TRBD1 (5 bases). V gave up 3 bases and J gave up 10 bases, with 19 bases separating them. Germline V CDR1 and CDR2: LNHDA, SQIVND (reference sequence). The CDR3 runs to 16 residues. The CDR3 is CASSMRGKGLGSPLHF. The CDR3 bases are TGTGCCAGTAGTATGCGGGGGAAGGGGCTCGGATCACCCCTCCACTTT.

This chain uses TRBV9 with TRBJ1-5; 7 bases fit TRBD1. V lost 3 bases to trimming and J lost 6 bases; unmatched junction nucleotides: 9. Per the germline V gene, CDR1 is SGDLS and CDR2 is YYNGEE. This CDR3 contains 15 residues. CDR3 protein: CASSANTGAGQPQHF. CDR3 DNA: TGTGCCAGCAGCGCGAATACAGGGGCTGGTCAGCCCCAGCATTTT. Full variable domain (remainder filled in from reference TRBV9 and TRBJ1-5): DSGVTQTPKHLITATGQRVTLRCSPRSGDLSVYWYQQSLDQGLQFLIQYYNGEERAKGNILERFSAQQFPDLHSELNLSSLELGDSALYFCASSANTGAGQPQHFGDGTRLSIL.

V and J are TRBV28 and TRBJ2-7, with 8 nucleotides matching TRBD1. This CDR3 is 14 amino acids long. Germline CDR1 reads MDHEN; CDR2 reads SYDVKM. Unmatched junction bases numbered 6, after V lost 5 bases and J lost 3 bases. CDR3 in DNA: TGTGCCAGCAGTCCCAGGACAGGGCTCTACGAGCAGTACTTC. Protein sequence: CASSPRTGLYEQYF.

This clone was detected only once. V and J are TRBV30 and TRBJ2-1; 7 bases match TRBD1. The CDR3 is 15 amino acids. In germline, CDR1 is GTSNPN, CDR2 SVGIG (reference sequence). Trimming removed 5 bases from V and 9 bases from J; junction bases left unmatched: 16. DNA for the CDR3: TGTGCCTGGGAAATTGACAGGGCCCCCTTAGGTGAGCAGTTCTTC. This codes for CAWEIDRAPLGEQFF. Based on the CDR3 plus reference TRBV30 and TRBJ2-1, the full variable domain is SQTIHQWPATLVQPVGSPLSLECTVEGTSNPNLYWYRQAAGRGLQLLFYSVGIGQISSEVPQNLSASRPQDRQFILSSKKLLLSDSGFYLCAWEIDRAPLGEQFFGPGTRLTVL.

This clone was found a few times. The V and J genes are TRBV19 and TRBJ2-1; no firm D call. The CDR3 length is 15 residues. With 5 bases removed from V and 0 bases from J, the gap between germline ends came to 11 bases. Germline V CDR1 and CDR2: LNHDA, SQIVND (reference sequence). The CDR3 DNA reads TGTGCCAGTAGTTTGTCCTCGAGCTCCTACAATGAGCAGTTCTTC. It is translated as CASSLSSSSYNEQFF.

The chain couples TRBV19 to TRBJ1-1, with TRBD1 as a possible D gene (5 bases). Trimming took off 5 bases at V and 1 base at J, with 11 bases between the two ends. Germline V gene sequence: CDR1 LNHDA, CDR2 SQIVND (reference sequence). CDR3 length: 14 amino acids. The chain's CDR3 is CASSWGTQNTEAFF. The CDR3 bases are TGTGCCAGTAGTTGGGGCACCCAGAACACTGAAGCTTTCTTT.

The chain employs TRBV3-1 (or the pseudogene TRBV3-2) and TRBJ2-1; TRBD2 matches at 10 bases. The germline CDR1 and CDR2 sequences are LGHDT and YNNKEL (reference sequence). V shed 1 base, J shed 8 bases, and the junction held 2 bases outside the gene matches. The CDR3 extends over 14 amino acids. The CDR3 reads CASSQASGRDEQFF. The CDR3 nucleotides are TGTGCCAGCAGCCAAGCTAGCGGGAGAGATGAGCAGTTCTTC.